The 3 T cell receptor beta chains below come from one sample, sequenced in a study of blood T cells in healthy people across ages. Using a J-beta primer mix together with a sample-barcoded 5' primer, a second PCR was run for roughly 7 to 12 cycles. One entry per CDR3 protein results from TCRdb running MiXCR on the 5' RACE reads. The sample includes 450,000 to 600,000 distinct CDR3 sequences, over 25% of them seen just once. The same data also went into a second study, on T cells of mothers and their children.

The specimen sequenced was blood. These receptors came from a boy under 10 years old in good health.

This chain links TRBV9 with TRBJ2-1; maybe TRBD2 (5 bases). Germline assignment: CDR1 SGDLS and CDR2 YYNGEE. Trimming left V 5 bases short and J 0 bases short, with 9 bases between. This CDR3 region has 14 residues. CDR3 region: CASRPGSSYNEQFF. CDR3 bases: TGTGCCAGCAGGCCGGGGAGCTCCTACAATGAGCAGTTCTTC.

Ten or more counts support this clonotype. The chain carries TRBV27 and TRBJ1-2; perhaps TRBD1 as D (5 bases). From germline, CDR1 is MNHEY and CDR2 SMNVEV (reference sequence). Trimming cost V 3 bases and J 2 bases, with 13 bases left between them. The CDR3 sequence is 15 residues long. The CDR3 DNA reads TGTGCCAGCAGTTTGGGTGACAGACTCAACTATGGCTACACCTTC. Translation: CASSLGDRLNYGYTF.

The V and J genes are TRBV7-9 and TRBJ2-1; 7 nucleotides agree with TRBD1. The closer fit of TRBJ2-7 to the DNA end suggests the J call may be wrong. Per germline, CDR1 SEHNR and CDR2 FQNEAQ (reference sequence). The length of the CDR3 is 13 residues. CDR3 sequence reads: CASGTGAEGEQYF. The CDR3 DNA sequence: TGTGCCAGCGGCACAGGGGCCGAGGGAGAGCAGTACTTC.